The 30 T cell receptor beta chains listed next were all sequenced from one sample in a study of cytomegalovirus exposure and HLA in healthy donors. The PCR used 60 Vbeta and 13 Jbeta primers. The method was immunoSEQ multiplex PCR; TCRdb's version includes in-frame clones alone and lacks a portion of them. The sample yields about 140,000 clones, nearly 80% seen once. The sample taken for sequencing was PBMCs. These receptor sequences come from a male donor in good health and CMV-seronegative.

This clone was found a few times. The chain links TRBV7-2 to TRBJ1-1, with D perhaps matching TRBD1 (6 bases). CDR3 length: 16 residues. Trimming removed 6 bases from V and 1 base from J, with 18 bases in between. The germline V gene encodes CDR1 SGHTA and CDR2 FQGNSA. The CDR3: CASSLTGHLPNTEAFF. The CDR3 DNA follows: TGTGCCAGCAGTTTGACGGGACACCTTCCGAACACTGAAGCTTTCTTT.

About this clone itself: One junction end disagrees with the germline gene, perhaps due to a read error. The chain recombines TRBV6-4 with TRBJ2-6, with D perhaps matching TRBD1 (5 bases). CDR1 MRHNA and CDR2 SNTAGT come from the germline V gene. There are 15 residues in the CDR3. The CDR3 sequence is CASSAVNSGANGLTF. CDR3 nucleotides: TGTGCCAGCAGCGCAGTGAACTCTGGGGCCAACGGCCTGACTTTC.

Note on this clone: At one end the junction does not follow the germline gene, possibly because of a read error. The chain links TRBV2 to TRBJ2-6; 9 bases are a match to TRBD2. The CDR3 has 16 residues. CDR1 and CDR2 (germline): SNHLY, FYNNEI. DNA of the CDR3: TGTGCCAGCAGTCGACTAGCGGCTGCTGGGGCCAACGGCCTGACTTTC. Translating it yields CASSRLAAAGANGLTF.

CDR3 in amino acids: CSVEAGGRNYGYTF. The CDR3 DNA reads TGCAGCGTTGAAGCGGGGGGCCGCAACTATGGCTACACCTTC. V and J are TRBV29-1 and TRBJ1-2, with D maybe TRBD1 (6 bases). Germline-derived CDR1 and CDR2 are SQVTM and ANQGSEA. V was trimmed by 1 base and J by 2 bases, leaving 11 bases between them. The CDR3 totals 14 residues.

The sample holds one count of this clone. The V call is TRBV7-9, the J call TRBJ2-3; D is uncertain. This CDR3 contains 14 residues. From germline, CDR1 is SEHNR and CDR2 FQNEAQ (reference sequence). V was pared by 6 bases and J by 4 bases, with 14 bases between. CDR3 in DNA: TGTGCCAGCAGTGCCGCCACTCTAGCAGATACGCAGTATTTT. This sequence encodes CASSAATLADTQYF. Complete variable domain (other parts from reference TRBV7-9 and TRBJ2-3): DTGVSQNPRHKITKRGQNVTFRCDPISEHNRLYWYRQTLGQGPEFLTYFQNEAQLEKSRLLSDRFSAERPKGSFSTLEIQRTEQGDSAMYLCASSAATLADTQYFGPGTRLTVL.

The CDR3 DNA is TGCGCCAGCAGCCCGTTGGTCGAGGCTGAAGCTTTCTTT. It is translated as CASSPLVEAEAFF. V and J are TRBV5-1 and TRBJ1-1; D gene uncertain. Germline CDR1 reads SGHRS; CDR2 reads YFSETQ. Trimming left V 4 bases short and J 6 bases short, with 13 bases between. The CDR3 spans 13 residues.

The chain carries TRBV4-3 and TRBJ2-3, with TRBD2 matching 11 bases. Germline trimming cut 4 bases from V and 5 bases from J; bases unmatched to any gene: 2. Per the germline V gene, CDR1 is LGHNA and CDR2 is YSLEER. The CDR3 length is 14 residues. Here the CDR3 reads CASSRGLAGDTQYF. The CDR3, as DNA: TGCGCCAGCAGCCGCGGACTAGCGGGAGATACGCAGTATTTT.

V gene TRBV11-2 combines with J gene TRBJ1-1; D perhaps matches TRBD1 (5 bases). The germline CDR1 and CDR2 sequences are SGHAT and FQNNGV. With 0 bases removed from V and 12 bases from J, the gap between germline ends came to 11 bases. This CDR3 has 12 amino acids. The CDR3 DNA is TGTGCCAGCAGCTTAGAGGGACTGGAGACTTTCTTT. Translation: CASSLEGLETFF.

The CDR3 region has the DNA TGCGCCAGCAGCTTTGAGGGCGCAGATACGCAGTATTTT. This encodes CASSFEGADTQYF. This chain joins TRBV5-1 and TRBJ2-3, with D possibly matching TRBD2 (5 bases). V gave up 2 bases and J gave up 4 bases, with 8 bases separating them. From germline, CDR1 is SGHRS and CDR2 YFSETQ. The CDR3 runs to 13 residues.

The chain has TRBV28 and TRBJ1-1; no clear D gene. The germline CDR1 and CDR2 sequences are MDHEN and SYDVKM. V dropped 2 bases and J dropped 3 bases, with 10 bases sitting between them. CDR3 length: 14 residues. As DNA, the CDR3 is TGTGCCAGCAGTTTAAGTAGTCCCTACACTGAAGCTTTCTTT. Amino acids: CASSLSSPYTEAFF.

This chain joins TRBV6-1 and TRBJ1-4, with D possibly matching TRBD1 (6 bases). CDR1 and CDR2 (germline): MNHNS, SASEGT. The CDR3 consists of 17 residues. With 1 base removed from V and 0 bases from J, the gap between germline ends came to 12 bases. CDR3 nucleotide sequence: TGTGCCAGCAGTGAAGGAAGGGGGACATCAACTAATGAAAAACTGTTTTTT. Translated: CASSEGRGTSTNEKLFF.

The chain is built from TRBV29-1 and TRBJ2-7; D might be TRBD1 (6 bases). The CDR3 consists of 15 residues. With 5 bases removed from V and 1 base from J, the gap between germline ends came to 18 bases. CDR1 and CDR2 from the germline V gene are SQVTM and ANQGSEA. In DNA form, the CDR3 reads TGCAGCGTTCCAAAGCCCGGGACATATTCCTACGAGCAGTACTTC. It is translated as CSVPKPGTYSYEQYF.

V gene TRBV6-1 combines with J gene TRBJ1-3, with D unclear. Trimming shortened V by 7 bases and J by 2 bases, and 12 bases separated the two germline ends. The germline gives CDR1 MNHNS, CDR2 SASEGT. The CDR3 is 14 residues long. CDR3 protein: CASNARGTGNTIYF. CDR3 coding DNA: TGTGCCAGCAACGCACGGGGAACTGGAAACACCATATATTTT.

The chain joins TRBV16 to TRBJ2-1; D is ambiguous. V lost 4 bases and J lost 8, with 6 bases in between. Germline V gene lookup returns CDR1 KGHSY and CDR2 FQNENV. This CDR3 comprises 11 residues. CDR3 in DNA: TGTGCCAGCAGCCCGTTGTATGAGCAGTTCTTC. Its protein is CASSPLYEQFF.

This clone was observed a few times. The chain has TRBV7-9 and TRBJ2-3; 8 bases are shared with TRBD2. The CDR3 runs to 15 residues. Germline CDR1 and CDR2: SEHNR and FQNEAQ (reference sequence). V lost 3 bases and J lost 1; bases outside the gene matches: 3. The CDR3: CASSFPGGGTDTQYF. The CDR3 DNA reads TGTGCCAGCAGCTTCCCGGGGGGGGGCACAGATACGCAGTATTTT.

The chain employs TRBV10-3 and TRBJ2-1, with TRBD1 matching over 7 bases. The CDR3 runs to 15 residues. Germline loops: CDR1 ENHRY, CDR2 SYGVKD. V lost 0 bases, J lost 7 bases, and 6 bases stayed unmatched. The CDR3 coding sequence is TGTGCCATCAGTGAGTCTTGGGACAGCTATAATGAGCAGTTCTTC. This translates into CAISESWDSYNEQFF.

This clone showed up just a few times. The chain combines TRBV5-1 with TRBJ1-6; D is unresolved. CDR3 size: 15 residues. The germline V gene encodes CDR1 SGHRS and CDR2 YFSETQ. Trimming stripped 5 bases from V and 11 bases from J, with 20 bases between. The CDR3 DNA is TGCGCCAGCAGTCAAAGCGGGGTCGGATTCCCACCCCTCCACTTT. Translated, it gives CASSQSGVGFPPLHF.

The V gene is TRBV9, the J gene TRBJ2-5; D remains ambiguous. The J call is doubtful: the DNA matches TRBJ2-7 better. This CDR3 has 15 residues. The germline V gene encodes CDR1 SGDLS and CDR2 YYNGEE. The CDR3 DNA sequence: TGTGCCAGCAGCGTAGCAAGTTCGAGCTCCTACGAGCAGTACTTC. Its protein product is CASSVASSSSYEQYF.

The V gene is TRBV4-3, the J gene TRBJ2-1; the D gene is possibly TRBD2 (6 bases). Germline V gene lookup returns CDR1 LGHNA and CDR2 YSLEER. The CDR3 consists of 16 residues. The ends were cut back, 4 bases at V and 2 bases at J, with 15 bases in the middle. Here the CDR3 DNA reads TGCGCCAGCAGCCCCCTCGGCGGGGTCACCTACAATGAGCAGTTCTTC. Translated: CASSPLGGVTYNEQFF.

The genes are TRBV27 and TRBJ2-3; 8 bases fit TRBD2. J lost 2 bases, V lost 3 bases, and 1 base had no gene match. Germline V gene lookup returns CDR1 MNHEY and CDR2 SMNVEV (reference sequence). The CDR3 spans 14 residues. The CDR3 bases are TGTGCCAGCAGTTTCGGGGGGGCCACAGATACGCAGTATTTT. This gives the protein CASSFGGATDTQYF.

The gene calls are TRBV10-3 and TRBJ1-4; D perhaps matches TRBD1 (5 bases). Germline CDR1 ENHRY, CDR2 SYGVKD. CDR3 length: 13 residues. Trimming shortened V by 8 bases and J by 5 bases, and 12 bases separated the two germline ends. CDR3 amino acids: CAICRAPNEKLFF. The DNA of the CDR3 is TGTGCCATCTGCAGGGCTCCCAATGAAAAACTGTTTTTT.

The chain joins TRBV4-3 to TRBJ2-6, with D possibly matching TRBD1 (6 bases). Germline CDR1 is LGHNA and CDR2 is YSLEER. The CDR3 spans 17 residues. V shed 0 bases and J shed 1 base, with 10 bases lying between them. Written as DNA, the CDR3 is TGCGCCAGCAGCCAAGATAGGACAGTATCTGGGGCCAACGTCCTGACTTTC. This translates into CASSQDRTVSGANVLTF.

With regard to this clone: One junction end does not reproduce the germline sequence, and a read error may be involved. The chain couples TRBV5-6 to TRBJ2-3; 8 bases map to TRBD2. The CDR3 length is 14 residues. Germline V gene data show CDR1 as SGHDT and CDR2 as YYEEEE. In DNA form, the CDR3 reads TGTGCCAGCAGCTCTCGGGGGGGCAAAGATACGCGGTATTTT. This encodes CASSSRGGKDTRYF.

The rearrangement links TRBV5-1 to TRBJ1-1, with a weak D call TRBD1 (6 bases). CDR1 is SGHRS and CDR2 is YFSETQ in the germline V gene. V was shortened by 4 bases and J by 1 base, with 14 bases between the two germline ends. The CDR3 consists of 15 residues. The CDR3 here is CASSPGDGRNTEAFF. In DNA form, the CDR3 reads TGCGCCAGCAGCCCAGGGGACGGCCGGAACACTGAAGCTTTCTTT.

This clone was found a few times. The chain links TRBV4-3 to TRBJ2-5; 7 nucleotides line up with TRBD1. Germline trimming cut 4 bases from V and 1 base from J; bases unmatched to any gene: 6. Germline V CDR1 and CDR2: LGHNA, YSLEER. There are 15 residues in the CDR3. Written as DNA, the CDR3 is TGCGCCAGCAGCCCCCGGACAGGCAGCCAAGAGACCCAGTACTTC. Translating it yields CASSPRTGSQETQYF.

Only one count was recorded for this clone. The rearrangement uses TRBV9 and TRBJ2-1, with 13 bases matching TRBD2. The ends lost 0 bases at V and 7 bases at J; junction bases unmatched: 10. Looked up from germline, CDR1 is SGDLS and CDR2 is YYNGEE. This CDR3 region has 18 residues. The CDR3 loop is CASSVGLAGGPEENEQFF. For the CDR3, the DNA is TGTGCCAGCAGCGTAGGACTAGCGGGGGGCCCCGAGGAGAATGAGCAGTTCTTC.

This clone appeared once. The V and J genes are TRBV2 and TRBJ2-5, with 7 bases aligning to TRBD2. V lost 7 bases and J lost 2; bases outside the gene matches: 10. CDR1 SNHLY and CDR2 FYNNEI come from the germline V gene. This CDR3 spans 15 amino acids. The CDR3 loop is CASKSNAGVQETQYF. For the CDR3, the DNA is TGTGCCAGCAAGTCTAACGCGGGGGTTCAAGAGACCCAGTACTTC.

V usage is TRBV6-1 and J usage is TRBJ2-3, with a possible D match to TRBD2 (6 bases). CDR3 size: 16 residues. Germline CDR1 reads MNHNS; CDR2 reads SASEGT. Deletions cut 2 bases from V and 2 bases from J, with 14 bases between. CDR3 region: CASSEKDYTPTDTQYF. CDR3 DNA sequence: TGTGCCAGCAGTGAAAAGGACTATACCCCCACAGATACGCAGTATTTT.

This chain joins TRBV27 and TRBJ1-2, with 8 bases matching TRBD1. This CDR3 is built from 15 residues. The trim removed 2 bases at V and 8 bases at J, leaving 10 bases unmatched. CDR1 MNHEY and CDR2 SMNVEV come from the germline V gene (reference sequence). The CDR3 loop is CASSLQLTGGEGYTF. The CDR3 nucleotides read TGTGCCAGCAGTTTACAATTAACAGGGGGAGAAGGCTACACCTTC.

The chain has TRBV11-2 and TRBJ2-7; 9 bases are shared with TRBD1. The CDR3 runs 18 residues. CDR1 is SGHAT, CDR2 FQNNGV, per germline. V was clipped by 4 bases and J by 2 bases; unmatched bases: 15. In nucleotides, the CDR3 is TGTGCCAGCAGCTCGATTTCCCGGGACAGGGCCACTACCTACGAGCAGTACTTC. This sequence encodes CASSSISRDRATTYEQYF.